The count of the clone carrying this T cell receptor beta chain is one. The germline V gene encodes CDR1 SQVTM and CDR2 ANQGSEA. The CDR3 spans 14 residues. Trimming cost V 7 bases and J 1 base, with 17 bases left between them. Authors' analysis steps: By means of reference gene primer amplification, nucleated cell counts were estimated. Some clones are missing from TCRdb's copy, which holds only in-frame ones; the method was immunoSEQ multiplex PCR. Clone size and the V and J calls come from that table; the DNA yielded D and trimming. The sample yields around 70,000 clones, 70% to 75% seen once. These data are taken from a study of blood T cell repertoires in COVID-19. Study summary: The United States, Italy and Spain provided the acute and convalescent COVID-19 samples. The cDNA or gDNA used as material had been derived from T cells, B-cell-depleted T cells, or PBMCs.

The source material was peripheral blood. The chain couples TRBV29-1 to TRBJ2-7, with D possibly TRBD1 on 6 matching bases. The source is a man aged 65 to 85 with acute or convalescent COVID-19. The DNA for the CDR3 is TGCAGCGCGACGGACAGATCTGGTTCCTACGAGCAGTACTTC. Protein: CSATDRSGSYEQYF.